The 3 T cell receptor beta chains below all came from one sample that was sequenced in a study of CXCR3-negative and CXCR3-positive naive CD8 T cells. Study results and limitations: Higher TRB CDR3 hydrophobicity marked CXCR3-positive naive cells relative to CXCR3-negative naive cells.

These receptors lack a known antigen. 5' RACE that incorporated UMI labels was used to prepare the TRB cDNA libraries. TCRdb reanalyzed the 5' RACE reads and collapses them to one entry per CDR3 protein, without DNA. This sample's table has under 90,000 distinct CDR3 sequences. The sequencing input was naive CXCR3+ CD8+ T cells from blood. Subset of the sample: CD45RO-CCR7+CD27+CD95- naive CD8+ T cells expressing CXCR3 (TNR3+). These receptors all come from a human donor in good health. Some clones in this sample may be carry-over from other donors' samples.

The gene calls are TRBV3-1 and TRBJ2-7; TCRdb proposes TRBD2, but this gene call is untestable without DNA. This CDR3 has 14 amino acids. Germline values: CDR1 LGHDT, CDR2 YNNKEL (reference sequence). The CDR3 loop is CASSPKGLDNEQYF.

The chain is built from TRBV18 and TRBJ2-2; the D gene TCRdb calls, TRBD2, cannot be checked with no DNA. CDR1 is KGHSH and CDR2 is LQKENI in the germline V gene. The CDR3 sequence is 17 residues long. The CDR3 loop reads CASSPSTSGANTGELFF.

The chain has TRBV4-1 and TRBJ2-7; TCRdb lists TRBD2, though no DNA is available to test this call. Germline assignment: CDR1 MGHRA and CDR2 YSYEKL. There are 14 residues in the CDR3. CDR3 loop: CASSPRGGLYEQYF.